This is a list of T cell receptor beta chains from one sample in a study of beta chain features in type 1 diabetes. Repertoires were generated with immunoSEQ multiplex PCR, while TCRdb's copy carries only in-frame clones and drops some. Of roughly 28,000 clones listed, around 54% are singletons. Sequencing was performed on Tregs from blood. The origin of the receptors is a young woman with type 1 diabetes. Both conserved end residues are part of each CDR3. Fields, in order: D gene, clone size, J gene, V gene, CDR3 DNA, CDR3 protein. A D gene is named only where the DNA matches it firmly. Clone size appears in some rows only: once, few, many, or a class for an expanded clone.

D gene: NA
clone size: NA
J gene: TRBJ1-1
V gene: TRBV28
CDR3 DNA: TGTGCCAGCAGTTACGAGACAATGAACACTGAAGCTTTCTTT
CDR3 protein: CASSYETMNTEAFF

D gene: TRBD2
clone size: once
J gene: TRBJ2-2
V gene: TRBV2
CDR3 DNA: TGTGCCAGCAGTGGACTAGCCCCAAACACCGGGGAGCTGTTTTTT
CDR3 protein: CASSGLAPNTGELFF

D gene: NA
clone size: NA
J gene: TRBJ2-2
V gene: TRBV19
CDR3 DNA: TGTGCCAGTAGACAAGGGGTCGGCACCGGGGAGCTGTTTTTT
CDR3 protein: CASRQGVGTGELFF

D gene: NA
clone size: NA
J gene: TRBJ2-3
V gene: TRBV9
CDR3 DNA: TGTGCCAGCAGCGTAGGTAGCGGATATACAGATACGCAGTATTTT
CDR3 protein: CASSVGSGYTDTQYF

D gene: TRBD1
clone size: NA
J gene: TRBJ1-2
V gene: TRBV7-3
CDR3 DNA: TGTGCCAGCAGCGTTGGACAGGTCTATGGCTACACCTTC
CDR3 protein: CASSVGQVYGYTF

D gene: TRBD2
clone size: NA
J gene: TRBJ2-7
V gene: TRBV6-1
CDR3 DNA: TGTGCCAGCAGTGAAGGGACTAGCGGGAGTCGAGGCGAGCAGTACTTC
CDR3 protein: CASSEGTSGSRGEQYF

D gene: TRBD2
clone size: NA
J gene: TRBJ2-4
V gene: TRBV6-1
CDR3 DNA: TGTGCCAGCAGTGGTACTAGCGGGAGTGGTGCCAAAAACATTCAGTACTTC
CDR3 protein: CASSGTSGSGAKNIQYF

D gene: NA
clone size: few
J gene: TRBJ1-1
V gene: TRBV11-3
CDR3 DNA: TGTGCCAGCACCCAAGGGGGGGGCGTGAACACTGAAGCTTTCTTT
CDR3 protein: CASTQGGGVNTEAFF

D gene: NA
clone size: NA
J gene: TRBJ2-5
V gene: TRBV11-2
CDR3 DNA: TGTGCCAGCAGCAACGGAGATTCCGAGACCCAGTACTTC
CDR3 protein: CASSNGDSETQYF

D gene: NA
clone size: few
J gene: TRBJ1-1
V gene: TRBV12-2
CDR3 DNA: TGTGCAAGTCGCTTAGTAGGAGGGACAGGGAATCCTAACACTGAAGCTTTCTTT
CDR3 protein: CASRLVGGTGNPNTEAFF

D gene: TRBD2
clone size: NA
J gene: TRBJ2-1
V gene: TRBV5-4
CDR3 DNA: TGTGCCAGCAGCTCCCGGACTAGCGGGGCATACAATGAGCAGTTCTTC
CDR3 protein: CASSSRTSGAYNEQFF

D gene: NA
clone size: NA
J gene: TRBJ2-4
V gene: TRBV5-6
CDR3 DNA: TGTGCCAGCAGCCTTGGACTCTTACTAGCCAAAAACATTCAGTACTTC
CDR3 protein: CASSLGLLLAKNIQYF

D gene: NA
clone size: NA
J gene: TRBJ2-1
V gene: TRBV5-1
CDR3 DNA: TGCGCCAGCAGCTTGGAGGCCCTAGCGTCGAGCTCCTACAATGAGCAGTTCTTC
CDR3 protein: CASSLEALASSSYNEQFF

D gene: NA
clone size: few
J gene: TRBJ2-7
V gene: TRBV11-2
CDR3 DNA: TGTGCCAGCAGCTTAAATGCAGGGAACCACGAGCAGTACTTC
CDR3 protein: CASSLNAGNHEQYF

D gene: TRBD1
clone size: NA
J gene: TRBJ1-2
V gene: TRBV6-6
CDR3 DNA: TGTGCCAGCAGCTTGACAGGGAACTATGGCTACACCTTC
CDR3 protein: CASSLTGNYGYTF

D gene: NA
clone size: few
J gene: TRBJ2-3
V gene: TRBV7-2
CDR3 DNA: TGTGCCAGCAGCCCCCGGACAGACCCACTCTCCACAGATACGCAGTATTTT
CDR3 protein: CASSPRTDPLSTDTQYF

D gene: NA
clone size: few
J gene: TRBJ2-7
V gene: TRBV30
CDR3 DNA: TGTGCCTGGAGTTTAGGACTGGTCTACGAGCAGTACTTC
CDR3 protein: CAWSLGLVYEQYF

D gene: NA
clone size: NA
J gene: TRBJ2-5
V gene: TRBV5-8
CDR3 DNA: TGTGCCAGCAGCTTGACTCGGATGGCGTGGAGGGAAGAGTACCAAGAGACCCAGTACTTC
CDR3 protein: CASSLTRMAWREEYQETQYF

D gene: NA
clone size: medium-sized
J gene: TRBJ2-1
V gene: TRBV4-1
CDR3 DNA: TGCGCCAGCAGCCAGGAGCGGGCTCCCTCCTACAATGAGCAGTTCTTC
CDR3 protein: CASSQERAPSYNEQFF

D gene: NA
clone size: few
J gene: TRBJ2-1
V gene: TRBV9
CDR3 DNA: TGTGCCAGCAGCGTAGATCTTTACAATGAGCAGTTCTTC
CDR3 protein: CASSVDLYNEQFF

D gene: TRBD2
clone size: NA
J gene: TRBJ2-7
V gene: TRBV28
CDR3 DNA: TGTGCCAGCGTGTTTTCGGGGGGCTACGAGCAGTACTTC
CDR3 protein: CASVFSGGYEQYF

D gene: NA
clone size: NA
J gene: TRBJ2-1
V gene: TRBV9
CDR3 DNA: TGTGCCAGCAGCGTAAGAGGGGGTGAGCAGTTCTTC
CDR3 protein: CASSVRGGEQFF

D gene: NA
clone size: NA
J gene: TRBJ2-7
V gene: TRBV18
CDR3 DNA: TGTGCCAGCTCATCAACAGGGTTCTACGAGCAGTACTTC
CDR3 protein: CASSSTGFYEQYF

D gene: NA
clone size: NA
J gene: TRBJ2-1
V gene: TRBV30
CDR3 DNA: TGTGCCTGGAGTGGGGAGAATGAGCAGTTCTTC
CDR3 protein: CAWSGENEQFF

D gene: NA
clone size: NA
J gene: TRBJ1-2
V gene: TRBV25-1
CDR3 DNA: TGTGCCAGCAGTGAAATTATGGGGATTGGGGGCGGAGATGGCTACACCTTC
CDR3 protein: CASSEIMGIGGGDGYTF

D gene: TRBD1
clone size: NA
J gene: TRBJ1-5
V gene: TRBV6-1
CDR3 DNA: TGTGCCAGCAGAGGGGACAGGCATAGCAATCAGCCCCAGCATTTT
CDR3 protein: CASRGDRHSNQPQHF

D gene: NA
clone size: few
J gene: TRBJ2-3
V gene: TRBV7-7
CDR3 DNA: TGTGCCAGCAGCTTAGGTTTGGGGGGTACGCAGTATTTT
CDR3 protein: CASSLGLGGTQYF

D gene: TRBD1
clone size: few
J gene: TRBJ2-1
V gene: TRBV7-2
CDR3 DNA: TGTGCCAGCAGAAGAGGGGGCCCCTCGAATGAGCAGTTCTTC
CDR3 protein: CASRRGGPSNEQFF

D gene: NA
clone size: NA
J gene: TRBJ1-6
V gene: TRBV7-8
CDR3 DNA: TGTGCCAGCAGCCAAGGGAGTTCCAATAATTCACCCCTCCACTTT
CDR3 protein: CASSQGSSNNSPLHF

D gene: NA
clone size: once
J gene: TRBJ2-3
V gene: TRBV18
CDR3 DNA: TGTGCCAGCTCACCAAGGGGCCTTAAGAGCACAGATACGCAGTATTTT
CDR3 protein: CASSPRGLKSTDTQYF

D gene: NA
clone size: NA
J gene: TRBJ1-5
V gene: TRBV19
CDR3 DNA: TGTGCCAGTCGAGGGGAGGGCAATCAGCCCCAGCATTTT
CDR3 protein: CASRGEGNQPQHF

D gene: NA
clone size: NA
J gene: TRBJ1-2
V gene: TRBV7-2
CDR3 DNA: TGTGCCAGCAGCTTAACGGCAGGCCTCTATGGCTACACCTTC
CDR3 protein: CASSLTAGLYGYTF

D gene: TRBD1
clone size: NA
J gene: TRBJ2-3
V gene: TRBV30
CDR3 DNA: TGTGCCCTCCAAAAAAGGGGACAGGGTTTAACAGATACGCAGTATTTT
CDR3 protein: CALQKRGQGLTDTQYF